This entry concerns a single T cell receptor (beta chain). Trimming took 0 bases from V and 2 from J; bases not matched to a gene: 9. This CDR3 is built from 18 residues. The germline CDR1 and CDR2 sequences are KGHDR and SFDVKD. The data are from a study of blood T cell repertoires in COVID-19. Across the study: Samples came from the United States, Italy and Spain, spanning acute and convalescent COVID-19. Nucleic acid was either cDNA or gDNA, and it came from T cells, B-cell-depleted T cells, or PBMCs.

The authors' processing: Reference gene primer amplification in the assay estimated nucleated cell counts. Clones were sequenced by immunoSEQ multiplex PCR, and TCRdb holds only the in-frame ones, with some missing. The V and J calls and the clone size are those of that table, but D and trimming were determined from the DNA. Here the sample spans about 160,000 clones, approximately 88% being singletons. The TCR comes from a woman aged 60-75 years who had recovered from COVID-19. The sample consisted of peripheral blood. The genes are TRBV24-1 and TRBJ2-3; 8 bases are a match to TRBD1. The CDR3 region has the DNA TGTGCCACCAGTGATTTGTCCTCTCAGGGGGCCCACACAGATACGCAGTATTTT. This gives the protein CATSDLSSQGAHTDTQYF.